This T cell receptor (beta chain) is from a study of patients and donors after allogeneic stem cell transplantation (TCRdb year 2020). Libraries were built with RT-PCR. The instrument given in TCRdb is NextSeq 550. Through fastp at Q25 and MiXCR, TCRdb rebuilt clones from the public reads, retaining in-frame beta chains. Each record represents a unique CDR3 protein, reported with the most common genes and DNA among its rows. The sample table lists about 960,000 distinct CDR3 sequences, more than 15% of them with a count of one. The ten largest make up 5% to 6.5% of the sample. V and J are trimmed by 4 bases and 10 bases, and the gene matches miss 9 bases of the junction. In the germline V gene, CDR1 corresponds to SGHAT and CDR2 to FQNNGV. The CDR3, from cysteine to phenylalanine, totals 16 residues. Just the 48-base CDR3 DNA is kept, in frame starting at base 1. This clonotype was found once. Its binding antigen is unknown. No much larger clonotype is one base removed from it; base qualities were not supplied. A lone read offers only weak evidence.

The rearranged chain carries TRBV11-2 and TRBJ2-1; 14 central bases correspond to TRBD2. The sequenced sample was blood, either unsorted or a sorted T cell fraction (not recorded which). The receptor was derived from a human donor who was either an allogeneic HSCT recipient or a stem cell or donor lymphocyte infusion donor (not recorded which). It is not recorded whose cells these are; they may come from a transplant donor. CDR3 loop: CASSSTPGLAGEEQFF. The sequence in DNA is TGTGCCAGCAGCTCGACCCCGGGACTAGCGGGAGAGGAGCAGTTCTTC. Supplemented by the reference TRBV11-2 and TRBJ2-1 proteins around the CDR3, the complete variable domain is EAGVAQSPRYKIIEKRQSVAFWCNPISGHATLYWYQQILGQGPKLLIQFQNNGVVDDSQLPKDRFSAERLKGVDSTLKIQPAKLEDSAVYLCASSSTPGLAGEEQFFGPGTRLTVL.